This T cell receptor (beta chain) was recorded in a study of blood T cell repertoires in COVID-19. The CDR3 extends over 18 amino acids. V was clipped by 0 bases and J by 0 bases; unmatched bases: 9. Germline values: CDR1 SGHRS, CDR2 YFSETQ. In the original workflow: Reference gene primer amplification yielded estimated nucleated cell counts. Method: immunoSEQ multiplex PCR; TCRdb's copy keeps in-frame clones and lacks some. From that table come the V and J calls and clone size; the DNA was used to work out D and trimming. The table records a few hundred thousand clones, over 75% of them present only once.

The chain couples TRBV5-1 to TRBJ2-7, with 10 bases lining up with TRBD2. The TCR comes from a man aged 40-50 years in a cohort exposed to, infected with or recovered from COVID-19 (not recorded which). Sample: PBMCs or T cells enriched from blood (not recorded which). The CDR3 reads CASSLALLAGRSSYEQYF. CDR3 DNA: TGCGCCAGCAGCTTGGCCTTACTAGCGGGACGGAGCTCCTACGAGCAGTACTTC.